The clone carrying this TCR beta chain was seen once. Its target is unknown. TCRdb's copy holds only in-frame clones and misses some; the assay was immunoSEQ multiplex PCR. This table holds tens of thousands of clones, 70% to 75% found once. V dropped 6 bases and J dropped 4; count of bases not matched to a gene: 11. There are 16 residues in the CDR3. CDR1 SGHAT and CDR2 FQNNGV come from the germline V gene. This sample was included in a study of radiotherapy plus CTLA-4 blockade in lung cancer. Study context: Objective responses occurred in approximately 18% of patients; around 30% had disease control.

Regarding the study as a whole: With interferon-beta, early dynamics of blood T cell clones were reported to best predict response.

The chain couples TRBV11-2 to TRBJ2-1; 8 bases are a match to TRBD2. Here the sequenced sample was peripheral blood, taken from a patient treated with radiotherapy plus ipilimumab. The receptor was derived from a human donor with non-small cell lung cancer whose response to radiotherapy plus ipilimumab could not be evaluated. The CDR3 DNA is TGTGCCAGCAGAACCATCCGTGGCGGGAGGTACAATGAGCAGTTCTTC. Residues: CASRTIRGGRYNEQFF. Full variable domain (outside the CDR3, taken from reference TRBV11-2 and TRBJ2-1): EAGVAQSPRYKIIEKRQSVAFWCNPISGHATLYWYQQILGQGPKLLIQFQNNGVVDDSQLPKDRFSAERLKGVDSTLKIQPAKLEDSAVYLCASRTIRGGRYNEQFFGPGTRLTVL.